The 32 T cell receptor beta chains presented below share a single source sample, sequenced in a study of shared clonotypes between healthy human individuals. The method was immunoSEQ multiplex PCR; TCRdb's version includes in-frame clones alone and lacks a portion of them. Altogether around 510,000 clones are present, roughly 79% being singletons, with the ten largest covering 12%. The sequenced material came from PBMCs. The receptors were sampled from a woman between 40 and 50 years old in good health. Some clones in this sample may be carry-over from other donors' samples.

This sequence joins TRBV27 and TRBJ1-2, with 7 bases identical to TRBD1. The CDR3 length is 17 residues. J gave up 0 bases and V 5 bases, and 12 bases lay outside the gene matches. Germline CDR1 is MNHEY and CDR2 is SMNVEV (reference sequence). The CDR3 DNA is TGTGCCAGCAGTCCCAGACAGGGCGCGCTTCCTAACTATGGCTACACCTTC. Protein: CASSPRQGALPNYGYTF.

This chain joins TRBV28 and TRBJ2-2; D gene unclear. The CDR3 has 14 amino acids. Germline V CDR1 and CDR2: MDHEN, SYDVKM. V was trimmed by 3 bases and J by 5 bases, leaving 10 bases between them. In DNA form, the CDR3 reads TGTGCCAGCAGTTTGTTCGTAGTGACCGGGGAGCTGTTTTTT. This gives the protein CASSLFVVTGELFF.

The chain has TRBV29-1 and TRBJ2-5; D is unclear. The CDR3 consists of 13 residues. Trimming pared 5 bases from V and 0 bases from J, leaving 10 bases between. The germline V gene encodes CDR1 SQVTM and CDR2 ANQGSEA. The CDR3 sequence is CSVSAGYQETQYF. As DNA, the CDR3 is TGCAGCGTTAGCGCCGGGTACCAAGAGACCCAGTACTTC. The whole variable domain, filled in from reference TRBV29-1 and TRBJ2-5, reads SAVISQKPSRDICQRGTSLTIQCQVDSQVTMMFWYRQQPGQSLTLIATANQGSEATYESGFVIDKFPISRPNLTFSTLTVSNMSPEDSSIYLCSVSAGYQETQYFGPGTRLLVL.

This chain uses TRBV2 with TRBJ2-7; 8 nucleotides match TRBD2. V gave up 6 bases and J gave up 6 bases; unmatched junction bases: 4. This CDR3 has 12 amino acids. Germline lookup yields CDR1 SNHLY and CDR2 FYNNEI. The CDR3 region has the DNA TGTGCCAGCAGCACTAGCGGTTTCGAGCAGTACTTC. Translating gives CASSTSGFEQYF.

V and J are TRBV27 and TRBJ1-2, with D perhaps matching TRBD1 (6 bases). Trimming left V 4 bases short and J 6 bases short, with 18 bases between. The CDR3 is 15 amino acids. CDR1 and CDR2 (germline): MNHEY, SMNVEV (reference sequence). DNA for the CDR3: TGTGCCAGCAGTTCACTCGGGGGCTCCCAAAATGGCTACACCTTC. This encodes CASSSLGGSQNGYTF.

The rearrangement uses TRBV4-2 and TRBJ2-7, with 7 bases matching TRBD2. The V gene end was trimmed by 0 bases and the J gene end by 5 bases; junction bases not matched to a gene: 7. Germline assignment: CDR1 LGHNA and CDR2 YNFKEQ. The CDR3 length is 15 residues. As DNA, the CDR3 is TGTGCCAGCAGCCAAGACCTTGGCGGGAGAGACGAGCAGTACTTC. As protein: CASSQDLGGRDEQYF.

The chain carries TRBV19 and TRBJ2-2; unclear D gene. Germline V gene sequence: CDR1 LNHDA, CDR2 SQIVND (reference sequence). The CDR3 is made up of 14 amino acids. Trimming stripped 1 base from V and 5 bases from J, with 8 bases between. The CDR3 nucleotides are TGTGCCAGTAGTATAGTAGGGTTTACCGGGGAGCTGTTTTTT. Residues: CASSIVGFTGELFF. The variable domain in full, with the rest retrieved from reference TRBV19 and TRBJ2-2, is DGGITQSPKYLFRKEGQNVTLSCEQNLNHDAMYWYRQDPGQGLRLIYYSQIVNDFQKGDIAEGYSVSREKKESFPLTVTSAQKNPTAFYLCASSIVGFTGELFFGEGSRLTVL.

The CDR3 reads CASSLPGFGDTQYF. For the CDR3, the DNA is TGTGCCAGCAGTTTGCCAGGCTTTGGAGATACGCAGTATTTT. J is TRBJ2-3 and V is TRBV28; D unclear. The CDR3 length is 14 residues. V was cut by 3 bases and J by 5 bases, with 12 bases left in between. Germline lookup yields CDR1 MDHEN and CDR2 SYDVKM.

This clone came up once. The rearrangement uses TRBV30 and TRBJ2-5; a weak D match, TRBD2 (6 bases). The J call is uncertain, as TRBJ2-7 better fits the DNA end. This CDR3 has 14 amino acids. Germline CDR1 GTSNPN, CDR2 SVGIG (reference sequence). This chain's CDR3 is CAWSWTPGVYEQYF. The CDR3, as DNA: TGTGCCTGGAGTTGGACCCCGGGGGTCTACGAGCAGTACTTC.

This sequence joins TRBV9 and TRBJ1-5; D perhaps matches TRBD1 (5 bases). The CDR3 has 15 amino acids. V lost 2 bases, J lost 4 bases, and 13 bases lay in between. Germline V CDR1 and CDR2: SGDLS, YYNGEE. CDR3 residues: CASSVGGTDNQPQHF. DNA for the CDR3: TGTGCCAGCAGCGTCGGGGGGACCGATAATCAGCCCCAGCATTTT.

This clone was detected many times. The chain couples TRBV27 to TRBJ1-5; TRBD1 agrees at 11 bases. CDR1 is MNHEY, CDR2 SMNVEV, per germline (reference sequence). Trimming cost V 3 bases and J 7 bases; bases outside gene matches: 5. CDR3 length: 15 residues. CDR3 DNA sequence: TGTGCCAGCAGTTTTGGGACAGGGGGGGAACAGCCCCAGCATTTT. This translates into CASSFGTGGEQPQHF.

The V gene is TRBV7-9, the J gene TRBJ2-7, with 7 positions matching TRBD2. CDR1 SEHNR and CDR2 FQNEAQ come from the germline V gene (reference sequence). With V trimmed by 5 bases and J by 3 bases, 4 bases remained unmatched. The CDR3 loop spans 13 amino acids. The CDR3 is CASSGDYGYEQYF. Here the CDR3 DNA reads TGTGCCAGCAGCGGGGACTACGGCTACGAGCAGTACTTC. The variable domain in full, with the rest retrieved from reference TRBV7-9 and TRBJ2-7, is DTGVSQNPRHKITKRGQNVTFRCDPISEHNRLYWYRQTLGQGPEFLTYFQNEAQLEKSRLLSDRFSAERPKGSFSTLEIQRTEQGDSAMYLCASSGDYGYEQYFGPGTRLTVT.

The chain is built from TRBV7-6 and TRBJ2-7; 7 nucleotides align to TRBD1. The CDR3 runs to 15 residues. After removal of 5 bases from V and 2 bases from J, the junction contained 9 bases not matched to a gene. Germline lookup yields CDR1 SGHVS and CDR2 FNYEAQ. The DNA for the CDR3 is TGTGCCAGCAGCCCGACGGGACAGCTTACCTACGAGCAGTACTTC. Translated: CASSPTGQLTYEQYF.

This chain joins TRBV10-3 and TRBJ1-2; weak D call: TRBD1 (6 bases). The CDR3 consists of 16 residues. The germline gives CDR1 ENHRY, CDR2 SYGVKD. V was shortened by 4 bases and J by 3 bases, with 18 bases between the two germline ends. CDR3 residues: CAISGGSPGADYGYTF. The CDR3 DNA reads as TGTGCCATCAGTGGAGGTTCCCCGGGGGCGGACTATGGCTACACCTTC.

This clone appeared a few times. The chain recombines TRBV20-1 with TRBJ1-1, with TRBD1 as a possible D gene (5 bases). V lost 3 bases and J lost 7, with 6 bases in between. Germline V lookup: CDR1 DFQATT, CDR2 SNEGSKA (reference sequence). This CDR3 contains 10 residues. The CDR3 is CSARDIEAFF. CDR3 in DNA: TGCAGTGCTAGGGACATTGAAGCTTTCTTT.

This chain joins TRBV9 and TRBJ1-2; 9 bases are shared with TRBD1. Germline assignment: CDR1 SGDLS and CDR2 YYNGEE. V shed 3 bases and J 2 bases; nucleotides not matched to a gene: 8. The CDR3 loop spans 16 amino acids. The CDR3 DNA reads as TGTGCCAGCAGCGCCCGGACAGGGGCAGGGAACTATGGCTACACCTTC. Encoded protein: CASSARTGAGNYGYTF.

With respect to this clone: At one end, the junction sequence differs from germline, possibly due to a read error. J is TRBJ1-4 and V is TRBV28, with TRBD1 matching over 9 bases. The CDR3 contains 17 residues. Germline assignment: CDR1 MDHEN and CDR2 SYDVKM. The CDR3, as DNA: TGTGCCAGCAACCCGGGACAGGGAGTCAGGGCTAATGAAGAACTGTTTTTT. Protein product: CASNPGQGVRANEELFF.

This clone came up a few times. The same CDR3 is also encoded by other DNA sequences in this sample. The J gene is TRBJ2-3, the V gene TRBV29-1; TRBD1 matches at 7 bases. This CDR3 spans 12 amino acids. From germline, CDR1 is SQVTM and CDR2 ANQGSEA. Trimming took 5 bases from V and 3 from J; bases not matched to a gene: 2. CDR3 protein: CSVTTGTDTQYF. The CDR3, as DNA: TGCAGCGTTACGACAGGGACAGATACGCAGTATTTT.

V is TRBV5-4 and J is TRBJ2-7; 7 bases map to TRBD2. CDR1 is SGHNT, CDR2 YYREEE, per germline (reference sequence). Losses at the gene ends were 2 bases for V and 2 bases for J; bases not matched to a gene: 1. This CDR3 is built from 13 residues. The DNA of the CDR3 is TGTGCCAGCAGCTTTACTAGCGCCTACGAGCAGTACTTC. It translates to CASSFTSAYEQYF.

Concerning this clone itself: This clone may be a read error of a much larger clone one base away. This chain's CDR3 is CASSEGQNQPQHF. The CDR3 DNA reads TGTGCCAGCAGTGAAGGGCAGAATCAGCCCCAGCATTTT. J is TRBJ1-5 and V is TRBV6-1; D call uncertain. Germline V gives CDR1 MNHNS, CDR2 SASEGT. V lost 1 base and J 4 bases, leaving 5 bases between the germline ends. CDR3 size: 13 residues.

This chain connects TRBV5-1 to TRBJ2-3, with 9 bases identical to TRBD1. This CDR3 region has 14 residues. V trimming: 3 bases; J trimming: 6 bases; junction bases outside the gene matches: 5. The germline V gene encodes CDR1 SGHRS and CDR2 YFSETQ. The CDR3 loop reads CASSSGTGSDTQYF. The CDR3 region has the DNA TGCGCCAGCAGCTCCGGGACAGGGTCCGATACGCAGTATTTT.

Here the CDR3 DNA reads TGTGCCAGCAGCGAGGGCCTAGGGGACACAGATACGCAGTATTTT. It translates to CASSEGLGDTDTQYF. The chain has TRBV9 and TRBJ2-3; maybe TRBD1 (5 bases). The CDR3 runs to 15 residues. Germline V CDR1 and CDR2: SGDLS, YYNGEE. V dropped 3 bases and J dropped 2 bases, with 13 bases sitting between them.

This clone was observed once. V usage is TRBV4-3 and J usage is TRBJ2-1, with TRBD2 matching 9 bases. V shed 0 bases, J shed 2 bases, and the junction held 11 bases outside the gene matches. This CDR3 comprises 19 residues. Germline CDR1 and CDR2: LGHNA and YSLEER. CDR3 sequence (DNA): TGCGCCAGCAGCCAAGATTTCTGGGGGCGGGAGGGGACCTACAATGAGCAGTTCTTC. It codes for CASSQDFWGREGTYNEQFF.

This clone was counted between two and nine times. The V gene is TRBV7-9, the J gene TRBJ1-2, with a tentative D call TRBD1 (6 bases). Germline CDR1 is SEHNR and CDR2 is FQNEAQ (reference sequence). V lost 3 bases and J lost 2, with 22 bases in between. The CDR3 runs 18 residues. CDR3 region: CASSFFRQAATRNYGYTF. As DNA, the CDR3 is TGTGCCAGCAGCTTTTTTAGACAGGCGGCTACTCGGAACTATGGCTACACCTTC. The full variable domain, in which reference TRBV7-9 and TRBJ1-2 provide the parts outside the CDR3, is DTGVSQNPRHKITKRGQNVTFRCDPISEHNRLYWYRQTLGQGPEFLTYFQNEAQLEKSRLLSDRFSAERPKGSFSTLEIQRTEQGDSAMYLCASSFFRQAATRNYGYTFGSGTRLTVV.

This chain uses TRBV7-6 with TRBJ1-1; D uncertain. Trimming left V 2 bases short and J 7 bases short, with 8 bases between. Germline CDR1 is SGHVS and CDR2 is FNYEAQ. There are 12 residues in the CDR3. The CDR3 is CASSLPDSEAFF. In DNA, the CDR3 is TGTGCCAGCAGCTTACCGGATAGTGAAGCTTTCTTT.

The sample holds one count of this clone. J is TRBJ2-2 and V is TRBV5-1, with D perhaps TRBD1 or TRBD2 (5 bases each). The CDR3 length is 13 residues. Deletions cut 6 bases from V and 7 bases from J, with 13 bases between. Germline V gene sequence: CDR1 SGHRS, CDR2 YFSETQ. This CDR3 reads CASTLGTLGELFF. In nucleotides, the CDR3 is TGCGCCAGCACGCTGGGGACCCTCGGGGAGCTGTTTTTT.

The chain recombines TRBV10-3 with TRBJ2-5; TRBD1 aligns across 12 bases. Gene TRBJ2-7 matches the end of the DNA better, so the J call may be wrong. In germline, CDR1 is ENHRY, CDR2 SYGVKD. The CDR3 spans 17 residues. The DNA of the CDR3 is TGTGCCATCAGTGAGTCCCGGTGGGGACAGGGGGCTTCCGAGCAGTACTTC. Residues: CAISESRWGQGASEQYF.

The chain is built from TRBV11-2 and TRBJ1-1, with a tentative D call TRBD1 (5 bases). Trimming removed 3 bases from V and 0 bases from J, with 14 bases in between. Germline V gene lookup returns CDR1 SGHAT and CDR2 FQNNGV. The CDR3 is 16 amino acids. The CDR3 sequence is CASSLGPGNMNTEAFF. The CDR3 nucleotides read TGTGCCAGCAGCTTGGGGCCAGGGAACATGAACACTGAAGCTTTCTTT.

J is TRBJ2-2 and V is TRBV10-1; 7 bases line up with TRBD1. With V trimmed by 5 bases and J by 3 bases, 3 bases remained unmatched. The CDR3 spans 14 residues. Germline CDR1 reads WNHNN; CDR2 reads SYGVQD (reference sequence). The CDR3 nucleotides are TGCGCCAGCAGTCGGGACAGATACACCGGGGAGCTGTTTTTT. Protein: CASSRDRYTGELFF.

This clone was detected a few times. CDR3 in amino acids: CASSMGPSSGANVLTF. The DNA for the CDR3 is TGTGCCAGCAGCATGGGACCGAGCTCTGGGGCCAACGTCCTGACTTTC. The chain uses TRBV7-3 and TRBJ2-6; D may match TRBD1 or TRBD2 (5 bases each). The CDR3 length is 16 residues. Deletions cut 5 bases from V and 0 bases from J, with 11 bases between. Germline assignment: CDR1 SGHTA and CDR2 FQGTGA.

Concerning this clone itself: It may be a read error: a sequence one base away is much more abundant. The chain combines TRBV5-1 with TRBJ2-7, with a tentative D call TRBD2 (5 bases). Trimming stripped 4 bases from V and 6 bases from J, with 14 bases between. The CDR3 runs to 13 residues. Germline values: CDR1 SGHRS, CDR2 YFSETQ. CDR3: CASSPNLEGEQYF. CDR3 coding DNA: TGCGCCAGCAGCCCCAACCTAGAGGGCGAGCAGTACTTC.

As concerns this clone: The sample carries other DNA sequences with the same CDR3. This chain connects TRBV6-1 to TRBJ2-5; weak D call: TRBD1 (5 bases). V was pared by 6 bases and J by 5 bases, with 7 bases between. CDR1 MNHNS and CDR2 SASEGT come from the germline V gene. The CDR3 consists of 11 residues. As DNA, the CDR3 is TGTGCCAGCAGGGGGCGGGAGACCCAGTACTTC. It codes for CASRGRETQYF.